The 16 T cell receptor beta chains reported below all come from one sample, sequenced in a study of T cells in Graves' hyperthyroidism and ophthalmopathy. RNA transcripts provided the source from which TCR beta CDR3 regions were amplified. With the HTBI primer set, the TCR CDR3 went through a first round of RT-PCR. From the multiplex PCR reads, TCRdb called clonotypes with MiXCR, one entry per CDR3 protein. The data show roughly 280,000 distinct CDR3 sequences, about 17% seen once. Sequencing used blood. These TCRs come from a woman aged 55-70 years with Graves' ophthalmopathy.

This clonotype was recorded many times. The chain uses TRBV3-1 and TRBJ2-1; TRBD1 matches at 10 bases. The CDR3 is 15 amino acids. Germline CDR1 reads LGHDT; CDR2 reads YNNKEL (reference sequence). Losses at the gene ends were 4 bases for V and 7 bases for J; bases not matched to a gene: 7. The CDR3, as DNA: TGTGCCAGCAGCCTTTGGGACAGGGGAGAGAATGAGCAGTTCTTC. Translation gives CASSLWDRGENEQFF.

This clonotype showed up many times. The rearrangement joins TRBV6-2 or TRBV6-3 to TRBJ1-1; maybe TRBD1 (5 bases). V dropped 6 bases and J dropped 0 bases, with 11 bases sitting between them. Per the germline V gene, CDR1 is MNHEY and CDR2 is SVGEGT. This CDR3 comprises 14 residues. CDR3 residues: CASSDDRMNTEAFF. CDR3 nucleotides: TGTGCCAGCAGCGATGACAGAATGAACACTGAAGCTTTCTTT.

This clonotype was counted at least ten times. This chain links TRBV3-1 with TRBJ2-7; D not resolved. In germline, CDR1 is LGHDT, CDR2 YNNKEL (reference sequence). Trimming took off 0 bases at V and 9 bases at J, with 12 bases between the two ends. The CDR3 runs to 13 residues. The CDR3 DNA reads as TGTGCCAGCAGCCAAGATTTACAGCTCGGGCAGTACTTC. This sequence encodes CASSQDLQLGQYF.

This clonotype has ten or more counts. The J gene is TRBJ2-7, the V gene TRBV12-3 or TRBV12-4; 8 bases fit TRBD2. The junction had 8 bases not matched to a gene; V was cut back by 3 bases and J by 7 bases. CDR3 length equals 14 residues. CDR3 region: CASSFSGILAEQYF. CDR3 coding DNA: TGTGCCAGCAGTTTTAGCGGGATCCTGGCGGAGCAGTACTTC.

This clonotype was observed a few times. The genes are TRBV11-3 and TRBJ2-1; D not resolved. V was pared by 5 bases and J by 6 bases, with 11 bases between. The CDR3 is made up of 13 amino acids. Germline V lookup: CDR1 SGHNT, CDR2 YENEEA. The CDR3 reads CASSKSVANEQFF. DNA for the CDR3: TGTGCCAGCAGCAAGTCAGTAGCCAATGAGCAGTTCTTC.

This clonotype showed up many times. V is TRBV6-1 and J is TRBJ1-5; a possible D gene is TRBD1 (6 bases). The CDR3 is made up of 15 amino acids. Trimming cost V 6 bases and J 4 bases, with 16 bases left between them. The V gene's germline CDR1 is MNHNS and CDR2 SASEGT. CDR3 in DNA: TGTGCCAGCAGCTACCCCGGACAGAAGAATCAGCCCCAGCATTTT. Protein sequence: CASSYPGQKNQPQHF.

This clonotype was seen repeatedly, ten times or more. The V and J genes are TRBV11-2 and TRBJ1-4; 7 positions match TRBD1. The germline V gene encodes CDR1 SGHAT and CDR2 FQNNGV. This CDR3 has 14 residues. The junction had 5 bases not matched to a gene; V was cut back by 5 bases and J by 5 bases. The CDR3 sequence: CASSRDRTNEKLFF. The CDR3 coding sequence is TGTGCCAGCAGCCGGGACAGAACAAATGAAAAACTGTTTTTT. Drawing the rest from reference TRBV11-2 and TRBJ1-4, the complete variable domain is EAGVAQSPRYKIIEKRQSVAFWCNPISGHATLYWYQQILGQGPKLLIQFQNNGVVDDSQLPKDRFSAERLKGVDSTLKIQPAKLEDSAVYLCASSRDRTNEKLFFGSGTQLSVL.

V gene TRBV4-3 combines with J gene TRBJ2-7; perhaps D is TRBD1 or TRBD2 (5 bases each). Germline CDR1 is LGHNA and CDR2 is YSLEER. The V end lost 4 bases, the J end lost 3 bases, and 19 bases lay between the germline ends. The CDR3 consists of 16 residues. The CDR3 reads CASSRSSGTVGYEQYF. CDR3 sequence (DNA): TGCGCCAGCAGCCGGAGTTCCGGGACCGTCGGCTACGAGCAGTACTTC.

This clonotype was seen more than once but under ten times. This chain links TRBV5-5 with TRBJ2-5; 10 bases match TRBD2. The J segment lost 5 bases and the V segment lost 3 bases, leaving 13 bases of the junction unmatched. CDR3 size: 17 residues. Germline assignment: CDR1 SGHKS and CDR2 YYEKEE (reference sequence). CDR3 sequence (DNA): TGTGCCAGCAGCTCACCTCGCAGCGGGGGGGCGGAGGAGACCCAGTACTTC. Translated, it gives CASSSPRSGGAEETQYF.

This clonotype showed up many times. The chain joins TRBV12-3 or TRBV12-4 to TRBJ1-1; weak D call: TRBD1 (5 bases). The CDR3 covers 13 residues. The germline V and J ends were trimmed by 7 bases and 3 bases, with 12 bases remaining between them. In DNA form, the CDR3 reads TGTGCCAGCACCCTAACCAGGGACACTGAAGCTTTCTTT. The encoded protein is CASTLTRDTEAFF.

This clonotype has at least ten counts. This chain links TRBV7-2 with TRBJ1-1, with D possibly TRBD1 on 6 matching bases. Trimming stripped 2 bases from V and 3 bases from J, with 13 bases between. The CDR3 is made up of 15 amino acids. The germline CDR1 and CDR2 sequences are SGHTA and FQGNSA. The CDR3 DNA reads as TGTGCCAGCAGCTTACGTGCCAGGGGTGACACTGAAGCTTTCTTT. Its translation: CASSLRARGDTEAFF.

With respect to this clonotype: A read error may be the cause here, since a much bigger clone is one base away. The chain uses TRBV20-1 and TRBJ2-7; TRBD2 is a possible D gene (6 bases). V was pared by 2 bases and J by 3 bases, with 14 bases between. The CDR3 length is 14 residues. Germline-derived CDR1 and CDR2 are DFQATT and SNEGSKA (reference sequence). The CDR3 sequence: CSARTPGADYEQYF. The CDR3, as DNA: TGCAGTGCTAGAACCCCGGGAGCCGACTACGAGCAGTACTTC.

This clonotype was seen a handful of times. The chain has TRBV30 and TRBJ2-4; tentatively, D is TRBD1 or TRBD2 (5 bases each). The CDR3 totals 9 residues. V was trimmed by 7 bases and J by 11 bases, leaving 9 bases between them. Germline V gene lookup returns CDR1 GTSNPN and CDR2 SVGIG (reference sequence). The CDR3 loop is CAYPGLQYF. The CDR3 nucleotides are TGTGCCTACCCGGGACTTCAGTACTTC.

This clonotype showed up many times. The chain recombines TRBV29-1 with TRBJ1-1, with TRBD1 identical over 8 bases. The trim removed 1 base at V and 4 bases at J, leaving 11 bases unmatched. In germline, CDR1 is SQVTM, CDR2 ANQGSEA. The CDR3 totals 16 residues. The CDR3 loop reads CSVEGGPDRVGTEAFF. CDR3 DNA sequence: TGCAGCGTTGAAGGGGGACCGGACAGGGTGGGCACTGAAGCTTTCTTT. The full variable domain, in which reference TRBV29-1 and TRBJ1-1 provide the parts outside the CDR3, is SAVISQKPSRDICQRGTSLTIQCQVDSQVTMMFWYRQQPGQSLTLIATANQGSEATYESGFVIDKFPISRPNLTFSTLTVSNMSPEDSSIYLCSVEGGPDRVGTEAFFGQGTRLTVV.

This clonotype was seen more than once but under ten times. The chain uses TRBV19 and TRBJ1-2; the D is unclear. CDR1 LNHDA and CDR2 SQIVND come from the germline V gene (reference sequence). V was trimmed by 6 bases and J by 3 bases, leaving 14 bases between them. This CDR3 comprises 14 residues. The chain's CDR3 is CASSERTGYYGYTF. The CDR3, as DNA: TGTGCCAGTAGCGAAAGGACCGGATACTATGGCTACACCTTC.

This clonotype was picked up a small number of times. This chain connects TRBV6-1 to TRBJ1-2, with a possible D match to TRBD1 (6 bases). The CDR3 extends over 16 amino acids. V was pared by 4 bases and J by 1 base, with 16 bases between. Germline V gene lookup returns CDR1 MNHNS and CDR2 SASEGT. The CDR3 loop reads CASSVIRDKGNYGYTF. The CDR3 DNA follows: TGTGCCAGCAGTGTGATCCGGGACAAGGGTAACTATGGCTACACCTTC.